This T cell receptor beta chain appears in the sequencing data of a study of cytomegalovirus exposure and HLA in healthy donors. Across the study: From HLA-typed donors, an early data release held some 80 million unique TCRs. Overall study results and limits: An Asian-associated ancestry cluster reportedly showed fewer N-insertions than the approximately 700-donor mean in a later analysis. Despite most TCR sequences being rare, some public TCRs occurred in many donors. Later work associated roughly 17,000 TCR beta sequences with HLA alleles at 0.05 false discovery rate.

On this clone itself: Antigen unknown.

PCR was performed using 60 Vbeta and 13 Jbeta primers. Clones were sequenced by immunoSEQ multiplex PCR, and TCRdb holds only the in-frame ones, with some missing. The table shows about 260,000 clones, with approximately 85% occurring only once. This CDR3 has 15 amino acids. CDR1 is GTSNPN, CDR2 SVGIG, per germline (reference sequence). Deletions cut 2 bases from V and 3 bases from J, with 14 bases between. This clonotype originated in a middle-aged woman in good health and CMV-seropositive. V is TRBV30 and J is TRBJ1-3; D is perhaps TRBD1 (6 bases). The specimen was PBMCs. CDR3 loop: CAWSLHRDIGNTIYF. Here the CDR3 DNA reads TGTGCCTGGAGTCTCCACCGGGACATTGGAAACACCATATATTTT.